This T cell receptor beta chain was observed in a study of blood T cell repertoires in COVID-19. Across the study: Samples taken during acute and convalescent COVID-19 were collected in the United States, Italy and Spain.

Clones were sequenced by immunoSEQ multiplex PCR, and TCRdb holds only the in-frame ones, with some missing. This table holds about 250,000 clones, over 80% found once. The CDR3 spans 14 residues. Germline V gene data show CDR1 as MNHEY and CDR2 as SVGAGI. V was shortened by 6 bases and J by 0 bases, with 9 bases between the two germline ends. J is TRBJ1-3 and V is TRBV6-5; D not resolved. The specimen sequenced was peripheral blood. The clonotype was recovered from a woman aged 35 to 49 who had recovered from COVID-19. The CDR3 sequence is CASSYDTSGNTIYF. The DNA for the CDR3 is TGTGCCAGCAGCTACGACACCTCTGGAAACACCATATATTTT.